A single sample is the source of the 28 T cell receptor beta chains below, sequenced in a study of blood T cell repertoires in COVID-19. TCRdb's table, derived via immunoSEQ multiplex PCR, lists solely in-frame clones and lacks some. The table shows around 170,000 clones, with 70% to 90% occurring only once. Sequencing used peripheral blood. The receptors originated from a man aged 18-30 years who had recovered from COVID-19.

The CDR3 DNA is TGTGCCAGTAATGGGGGGGGAGGGGCCGCTACGCAGTATTTT. Translation gives CASNGGGGAATQYF. The chain links TRBV19 to TRBJ2-3, with TRBD2 matching 7 bases. There are 14 residues in the CDR3. V was pared by 7 bases and J by 8 bases, with 12 bases of the junction left unmatched. CDR1 and CDR2 (germline): LNHDA, SQIVND (reference sequence).

The chain combines TRBV6-1 with TRBJ1-5; possibly TRBD1 for D (6 bases). This CDR3 is built from 13 residues. Germline-derived CDR1 and CDR2 are MNHNS and SASEGT. The V and J ends lost 3 bases and 7 bases respectively, with 10 bases between them. This CDR3 is CASSDNRDQPQHF. As DNA, the CDR3 is TGTGCCAGCAGTGATAACAGGGACCAGCCCCAGCATTTT.

V usage is TRBV15 and J usage is TRBJ2-1, with unresolved D. The CDR3 has 12 amino acids. The germline gives CDR1 LNHNV, CDR2 YYDKDF (reference sequence). V was cut by 6 bases and J by 9 bases, with 12 bases left in between. The CDR3: CATRQLNGEQFF. As DNA, the CDR3 is TGTGCCACCAGACAGCTCAATGGTGAGCAGTTCTTC.

The chain joins TRBV19 to TRBJ2-7; tentative D call: TRBD1 (6 bases). The CDR3 has 14 residues. V was cut by 6 bases and J by 3 bases, with 15 bases left in between. The germline V gene has CDR1 LNHDA and CDR2 SQIVND (reference sequence). The DNA of the CDR3 is TGTGCCAGTAGCCCGGGACACCCGAGCTACGAGCAGTACTTC. Its protein product is CASSPGHPSYEQYF.

V usage is TRBV29-1 and J usage is TRBJ2-3, with D possibly matching TRBD1 (6 bases). CDR3 size: 11 residues. Germline CDR1 is SQVTM and CDR2 is ANQGSEA. The V end was cut by 6 bases, the J end by 6 bases, with 10 bases between. The CDR3 nucleotides read TGCAGCGTGAGTAGGGGGGATACGCAGTATTTT. This gives the protein CSVSRGDTQYF.

This clone was observed once. The CDR3 DNA reads as TGCGCCAGCAGCCCCGCACTCTCCTACGAGCAGTACTTC. Amino acids: CASSPALSYEQYF. The chain carries TRBV4-3 and TRBJ2-7; no clear D. Trimming took 4 bases from V and 0 from J, leaving 7 bases between them. This CDR3 has 13 residues. The germline CDR1 and CDR2 sequences are LGHNA and YSLEER.

The CDR3 sequence is CAARDSGRRNEQFF. In DNA, the CDR3 is TGTGCCGCTCGGGACTCCGGCAGGCGCAATGAGCAGTTCTTC. The chain uses TRBV19 and TRBJ2-1, with D maybe TRBD2 (6 bases). Germline assignment: CDR1 LNHDA and CDR2 SQIVND (reference sequence). Trimming took 11 bases from V and 6 from J, leaving 20 bases between them. The CDR3 runs 14 residues.

The chain recombines TRBV6-4 with TRBJ1-2, with 10 bases fitting TRBD1. CDR1 and CDR2 (germline): MRHNA, SNTAGT. With 6 bases clipped from V and 0 bases from J, the junction kept 7 bases outside the gene matches. CDR3 length: 16 residues. CDR3 loop: CASRPTGGRANYGYTF. The DNA for the CDR3 is TGTGCCAGCAGACCGACAGGGGGCAGAGCTAACTATGGCTACACCTTC.

The V and J genes are TRBV5-6 and TRBJ2-2; 7 bases align to TRBD1. Trimming took 1 base from V and 5 from J; bases not matched to a gene: 5. The CDR3 contains 15 residues. The germline V gene has CDR1 SGHDT and CDR2 YYEEEE. The CDR3 loop reads CASSLRDRITGELFF. The CDR3 nucleotides are TGTGCCAGCAGCTTGCGGGACAGAATAACCGGGGAGCTGTTTTTT.

The gene calls are TRBV19 and TRBJ1-2; a possible D gene is TRBD1 (5 bases). The CDR3 length is 13 residues. Trimming pared 9 bases from V and 5 bases from J, leaving 16 bases between. The germline CDR1 and CDR2 sequences are LNHDA and SQIVND (reference sequence). The CDR3 DNA reads TGTGCCAGCCGGGACTTTAGGATTTATGGCTACACCTTC. Its translation: CASRDFRIYGYTF.

The V call is TRBV10-3, the J call TRBJ2-7; the match to TRBD1 covers 7 bases. This CDR3 contains 14 residues. With V trimmed by 6 bases and J by 6 bases, 11 bases remained unmatched. Germline V gene data show CDR1 as ENHRY and CDR2 as SYGVKD. The CDR3 protein is CAISPTGIIGEQYF. CDR3 DNA sequence: TGTGCCATCAGCCCGACAGGGATCATAGGCGAGCAGTACTTC.

V and J are TRBV3-1 (or the pseudogene TRBV3-2) and TRBJ2-1, with 11 bases lining up with TRBD2. The CDR3 loop spans 15 amino acids. V dropped 3 bases and J dropped 9; count of bases not matched to a gene: 7. The germline V gene encodes CDR1 LGHDT and CDR2 YNNKEL (reference sequence). For the CDR3, the DNA is TGTGCCAGCAGCCAGGGACTAGCGGCCCTGGGTGAGCAGTTCTTC. Translation: CASSQGLAALGEQFF.

This clone has only a few counts. The chain has TRBV11-2 and TRBJ1-2; 7 nucleotides align to TRBD1. This CDR3 comprises 16 residues. V was pared by 2 bases and J by 1 base, with 7 bases of the junction left unmatched. Germline CDR1 is SGHAT and CDR2 is FQNNGV. The CDR3 coding sequence is TGTGCCAGCAGCTTAACTCCGGGACAGAGTAACTATGGCTACACCTTC. This translates into CASSLTPGQSNYGYTF. The full variable domain, rest sourced from reference TRBV11-2 and TRBJ1-2, is EAGVAQSPRYKIIEKRQSVAFWCNPISGHATLYWYQQILGQGPKLLIQFQNNGVVDDSQLPKDRFSAERLKGVDSTLKIQPAKLEDSAVYLCASSLTPGQSNYGYTFGSGTRLTVV.

This chain uses TRBV30 with TRBJ2-6; 8 bases are a match to TRBD1. This CDR3 spans 17 amino acids. Losses at the gene ends were 0 bases for V and 0 bases for J; bases not matched to a gene: 4. The V gene's germline CDR1 is GTSNPN and CDR2 SVGIG (reference sequence). The CDR3 DNA reads TGTGCCTGGAGTGTTACAGGGGGACTCTCTGGGGCCAACGTCCTGACTTTC. Its translation: CAWSVTGGLSGANVLTF.

This chain links TRBV7-8 with TRBJ1-6, with a tentative D call TRBD1 (5 bases). The ends were cut back, 6 bases at V and 10 bases at J, with 22 bases in the middle. Germline CDR1 and CDR2: SGHVS and FQNEAQ. This CDR3 has 16 residues. CDR3 protein: CASSVNGGPRGSPLHF. CDR3 sequence (DNA): TGTGCCAGCAGTGTAAATGGTGGCCCCCGGGGGTCACCCCTCCACTTT. The full variable domain, in which reference TRBV7-8 and TRBJ1-6 provide the parts outside the CDR3, is GAGVSQSPRYKVAKRGQDVALRCDPISGHVSLFWYQQALGQGPEFLTYFQNEAQLDKSGLPSDRFFAERPEGSVSTLKIQRTQQEDSAVYLCASSVNGGPRGSPLHFGNGTRLTVT.

DNA of the CDR3: TGCGCCAGCAGCTTGGTGGGACATTCAGGAGGCAGTGGAAACACCATATATTTT. This codes for CASSLVGHSGGSGNTIYF. The chain combines TRBV5-1 with TRBJ1-3, with a weak D call TRBD1 (6 bases). The CDR3 covers 18 residues. Germline V lookup: CDR1 SGHRS, CDR2 YFSETQ. Deletions cut 0 bases from V and 3 bases from J, with 19 bases between.

V is TRBV2 and J is TRBJ2-5, with 10 bases fitting TRBD2. CDR3 length: 16 amino acids. Germline V gene sequence: CDR1 SNHLY, CDR2 FYNNEI. V gave up 6 bases and J gave up 1 base; unmatched junction bases: 8. The CDR3 DNA reads as TGTGCCAGCAGGGCCGTGGTAGCGGGAGGCCAAGAGACCCAGTACTTC. Translated: CASRAVVAGGQETQYF.

This chain joins TRBV7-2 and TRBJ2-7; TRBD1 aligns across 8 bases. Trimming took 4 bases from V and 12 from J; bases not matched to a gene: 8. The CDR3 extends over 12 amino acids. Germline loops: CDR1 SGHTA, CDR2 FQGNSA. The CDR3 region is CASSSADRARYF. The CDR3 nucleotides read TGTGCCAGCAGCTCCGCGGACAGGGCGAGGTACTTC.

V usage is TRBV5-5 and J usage is TRBJ2-3; 15 positions agree with TRBD2. CDR1 is SGHKS, CDR2 YYEKEE, per germline (reference sequence). J was trimmed by 6 bases and V by 4 bases; bases with no gene match: 3. The CDR3 has 15 amino acids. The DNA for the CDR3 is TGTGCCAGCAGCCGGACTAGCGGGAGGGCCGATACGCAGTATTTT. Protein product: CASSRTSGRADTQYF.

CDR3 bases: TGTGCCAGCAGGGACCTCAGGGGCACCGGGGAGCTGTTTTTT. This codes for CASRDLRGTGELFF. The V call is TRBV2, the J call TRBJ2-2, with D tentatively TRBD1 (6 bases). The CDR3 covers 14 residues. V was trimmed by 6 bases and J by 4 bases, leaving 12 bases between them. CDR1 SNHLY and CDR2 FYNNEI come from the germline V gene.

The chain is built from TRBV4-3 and TRBJ2-7; maybe TRBD2 (6 bases). The CDR3 is 17 amino acids. Trimming removed 0 bases from V and 1 base from J, with 16 bases in between. Germline values: CDR1 LGHNA, CDR2 YSLEER. CDR3 in amino acids: CASSQESRGAQSYEQYF. DNA for the CDR3: TGCGCCAGCAGCCAAGAATCGCGCGGGGCCCAATCCTACGAGCAGTACTTC.

This clone was observed once. V usage is TRBV7-9 and J usage is TRBJ1-4; 10 bases agree with TRBD1. The CDR3 covers 14 residues. Germline V gene data show CDR1 as SEHNR and CDR2 as FQNEAQ (reference sequence). The V and J ends lost 5 bases and 8 bases, in that order; junction bases with no gene match: 5. The CDR3 loop reads CASSIDRGPEKLFF. The DNA for the CDR3 is TGTGCCAGCAGCATCGACAGGGGGCCCGAAAAACTGTTTTTT.

This clone was observed a few times. The chain links TRBV5-6 to TRBJ1-1; no definite D call. Germline loops: CDR1 SGHDT, CDR2 YYEEEE. V lost 2 bases to trimming and J lost 6 bases, with 5 bases between them. This CDR3 comprises 11 residues. The CDR3 sequence: CASSFQAEAFF. The DNA for the CDR3 is TGTGCCAGCAGCTTTCAGGCTGAAGCTTTCTTT.

CDR3 nucleotide sequence: TGTGCCAGCAGCTCAACAGGGGGGAGGATAAATGAGCAGTTCTTC. It yields the protein CASSSTGGRINEQFF. V gene TRBV28 combines with J gene TRBJ2-1, with TRBD1 identical over 8 bases. Per germline, CDR1 MDHEN and CDR2 SYDVKM. Trimming removed 6 bases from V and 7 bases from J; junction bases left unmatched: 11. The CDR3 has 15 residues. Using reference TRBV28 and TRBJ2-1 for the parts outside the CDR3, the full variable domain is DVKVTQSSRYLVKRTGEKVFLECVQDMDHENMFWYRQDPGLGLRLIYFSYDVKMKEKGDIPEGYSVSREKKERFSLILESASTNQTSMYLCASSSTGGRINEQFFGPGTRLTVL.

The chain employs TRBV3-1 (or the pseudogene TRBV3-2) and TRBJ2-4, with 15 bases matching TRBD2. CDR3 length: 18 residues. Trimming removed 1 base from V and 2 bases from J; junction bases left unmatched: 3. Germline CDR1 is LGHDT and CDR2 is YNNKEL (reference sequence). The CDR3 here is CASSQGTSGREPKNIQYF. The CDR3 DNA is TGTGCCAGCAGCCAAGGGACTAGCGGGAGGGAGCCCAAAAACATTCAGTACTTC.

The chain carries TRBV27 and TRBJ2-2, with D uncertain. Trimming took 6 bases from V and 6 from J, leaving 5 bases between them. The CDR3 covers 11 residues. The germline CDR1 and CDR2 sequences are MNHEY and SMNVEV (reference sequence). Here the CDR3 DNA reads TGTGCCAGCAGCTCCCCCGGGGAGCTGTTTTTT. This sequence encodes CASSSPGELFF.

This rearrangement joins TRBV6-2 or TRBV6-3 to TRBJ2-7; the D gene is possibly TRBD1 (6 bases). Germline CDR1 reads MNHEY; CDR2 reads SVGEGT. V lost 5 bases, J lost 3 bases, and 14 bases lay in between. The CDR3 is 14 amino acids. CDR3 region: CASSPGQFLYEQYF. For the CDR3, the DNA is TGTGCCAGCAGTCCCGGACAGTTTCTCTACGAGCAGTACTTC.

The chain is built from TRBV29-1 and TRBJ2-2; D unclear. This CDR3 comprises 14 residues. The germline V gene has CDR1 SQVTM and CDR2 ANQGSEA. V was shortened by 7 bases and J by 6 bases, with 18 bases between the two germline ends. The CDR3 loop reads CSALSLRGPGELFF. CDR3 in DNA: TGCAGCGCCCTCAGCCTAAGAGGTCCCGGGGAGCTGTTTTTT.